This TCR beta chain was sequenced in a study of T cells in narcolepsy. The overall study: Healthy controls were enrolled alongside patients with narcolepsy type 1 or type 2. Overall study results and limits: Some memory CD4+ repertoires had no autoreactive clone sequences. Autoreactive clonotypes reportedly recurred in blood of same and different patients, not controls.

In regard to this clone: Its cognate antigen is unknown.

Method: immunoSEQ multiplex PCR; TCRdb's copy keeps in-frame clones and lacks some. The sample contains 25,000 to 35,000 clones, approximately 83% of which appear only once. This CDR3 is 11 amino acids long. V was pared by 10 bases and J by 7 bases, with 5 bases of the junction left unmatched. Looked up from germline, CDR1 is LNHDA and CDR2 is SQIVND (reference sequence). This rearrangement joins TRBV19 to TRBJ1-2; 8 positions match TRBD1. The specimen was CD45RA- memory CD4+ T cells from PBMCs. This TCR was recovered from a human donor with narcolepsy. CDR3 coding DNA: TGTGCCATATCGGACAGGGTTGGCTACACCTTC. It translates to CAISDRVGYTF.